Given below is one T cell receptor beta chain in context. These data belong to a study of human T cells and chemical hapten exposure. TCRdb redid the calling of the RACE reads with MiXCR, one entry per CDR3 protein. The sample holds tens of thousands of distinct CDR3 sequences, 14% seen once. Time point indicated: pre-sensitization, week 0. Treatment described: therapeutic diphenylcyclopropenone sensitization with weekly scalp DPC. The CDR3 length is 12 residues. From germline, CDR1 is GTSNPN and CDR2 SVGIG (reference sequence). V lost 8 bases and J lost 6; bases outside the gene matches: 8. This specimen consisted of whole blood, obtained in connection with sensitization to the hapten diphenylcyclopropenone (DPC). The sequence was obtained from a woman in her forties or fifties with alopecia areata. Some clones in this sample may be carry-over from other donors' samples. The chain combines TRBV30 with TRBJ1-1; 8 positions match TRBD1. Written as DNA, the CDR3 is TGTGCCCGAACTACAGGGGGGTCTGAAGCTTTCTTT. Protein: CARTTGGSEAFF.